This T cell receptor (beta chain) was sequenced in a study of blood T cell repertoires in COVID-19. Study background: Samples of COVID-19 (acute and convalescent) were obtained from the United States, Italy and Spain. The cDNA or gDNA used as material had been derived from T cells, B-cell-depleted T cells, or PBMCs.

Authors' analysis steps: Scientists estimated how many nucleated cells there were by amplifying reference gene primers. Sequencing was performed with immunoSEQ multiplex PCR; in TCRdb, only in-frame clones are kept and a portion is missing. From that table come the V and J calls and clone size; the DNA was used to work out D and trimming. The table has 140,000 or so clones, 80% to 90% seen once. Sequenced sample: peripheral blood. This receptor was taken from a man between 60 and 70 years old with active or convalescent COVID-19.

DNA of the CDR3: TGTGCCAGCAGCTCTGGACAGGGTCGGTACTTCGGTCAGCCCCAGCATTTT. It translates to CASSSGQGRYFGQPQHF. The chain combines TRBV5-6 with TRBJ1-5; 8 bases are shared with TRBD1. This CDR3 is built from 17 residues. Germline V gene sequence: CDR1 SGHDT, CDR2 YYEEEE. V lost 3 bases and J lost 6; bases outside the gene matches: 14.